The 30 T cell receptor beta chains in this list originate from one sample, sequenced in a study of cytomegalovirus exposure and HLA in healthy donors (dated by TCRdb to about 2017). Receptors were amplified or captured by the immunoSEQ multiplex PCR assay. For the multiplex PCR, a mixture combining 60 forward primers for TCR Vbeta segments and 13 reverse primers for TCR Jbeta segments was used. TCRdb retrieved this table from immuneACCESS and kept in-frame rearrangements only. Not all clones are present; in checked studies, unresolved V genes account for under half, and no reason is known for the remainder. Present in this sample are some 200,000 clones, 81% of which were seen just once. The top ten clones comprise 3.5% to 4% of the sample. What was sequenced was PBMCs. The receptor set was obtained from a man between 50 and 59 years old in good health and CMV-seronegative.

This chain links TRBV5-4 with TRBJ2-3, with TRBD1 identical over 9 bases. The CDR3 is 15 residues long. Germline values: CDR1 SGHNT, CDR2 YYREEE (reference sequence). V lost 4 bases and J lost 7; bases outside the gene matches: 10. The chain's CDR3 is CASSRGQGISNTQYF. DNA of the CDR3: TGTGCCAGCAGCAGGGGACAGGGAATTTCGAATACGCAGTATTTT.

The V gene is TRBV10-3, the J gene TRBJ2-6; D remains ambiguous. This CDR3 is built from 15 residues. CDR1 is ENHRY and CDR2 is SYGVKD in the germline V gene. The V end lost 5 bases, the J end lost 1 base, and 9 bases lay between the germline ends. The CDR3 sequence: CAISYHSSGANVLTF. The CDR3 DNA sequence: TGTGCCATCAGTTACCACAGTTCTGGGGCCAACGTCCTGACTTTC.

The chain couples TRBV27 to TRBJ2-7; TRBD1 aligns across 11 bases. Germline CDR1 is MNHEY and CDR2 is SMNVEV (reference sequence). The CDR3 loop spans 15 amino acids. The ends lost 5 bases at V and 2 bases at J; junction bases unmatched: 5. CDR3: CASSRWGQGAYEQYF. CDR3 bases: TGTGCCAGCAGTCGGTGGGGACAGGGGGCCTACGAGCAGTACTTC.

The chain recombines TRBV27 with TRBJ1-4; 7 bases match TRBD1. V gave up 8 bases and J gave up 5 bases; unmatched junction bases: 8. Germline CDR1 reads MNHEY; CDR2 reads SMNVEV (reference sequence). This CDR3 has 14 residues. The CDR3 sequence is CASSMGQRNEKLFF. The CDR3 coding sequence is TGTGCCAGCTCTATGGGACAGAGGAATGAAAAACTGTTTTTT.

This clone turned up a few times. The chain carries TRBV27 and TRBJ1-2; tentatively, D is TRBD1 (6 bases). Germline V lookup: CDR1 MNHEY, CDR2 SMNVEV (reference sequence). V was trimmed by 5 bases and J by 0 bases, leaving 16 bases between them. The CDR3 runs 16 residues. In nucleotides, the CDR3 is TGTGCCAGCAGTCCCCGTGGGGGGGCGACTAACTATGGCTACACCTTC. It codes for CASSPRGGATNYGYTF.

This clone was detected once. This chain uses TRBV7-9 with TRBJ2-2; D call uncertain. V was shortened by 4 bases and J by 7 bases, with 10 bases between the two germline ends. CDR1 and CDR2 (germline): SEHNR, FQNEAQ (reference sequence). The CDR3 sequence is 13 residues long. CDR3 sequence reads: CASSSITNGELFF. The CDR3 coding sequence is TGTGCCAGCAGCTCTATCACTAACGGGGAGCTGTTTTTT.

The chain employs TRBV9 and TRBJ2-7; D might be TRBD1 (6 bases). The V gene lost 5 bases and the J gene lost 2 bases, with 17 bases spanning the gap. In germline, CDR1 is SGDLS, CDR2 YYNGEE. This CDR3 has 15 amino acids. Here the CDR3 reads CASREAQGPTYEQYF. The CDR3 DNA reads as TGTGCCAGCAGGGAAGCGCAGGGGCCTACCTACGAGCAGTACTTC. Full variable domain (rest looked up from reference TRBV9 and TRBJ2-7): DSGVTQTPKHLITATGQRVTLRCSPRSGDLSVYWYQQSLDQGLQFLIQYYNGEERAKGNILERFSAQQFPDLHSELNLSSLELGDSALYFCASREAQGPTYEQYFGPGTRLTVT.

The J gene is TRBJ1-2, the V gene TRBV29-1; no reliable D call. CDR1 and CDR2 (germline): SQVTM, ANQGSEA. This CDR3 contains 10 residues. V was cut by 7 bases and J by 3 bases, with 6 bases left in between. This chain's CDR3 is CSAADYGYTF. For the CDR3, the DNA is TGCAGCGCTGCGGACTATGGCTACACCTTC.

The count of this clone is one. The rearrangement links TRBV2 to TRBJ2-4, with TRBD1 identical over 10 bases. V shed 8 bases, J shed 3 bases, and the junction held 1 base outside the gene matches. Looked up from germline, CDR1 is SNHLY and CDR2 is FYNNEI. The CDR3 spans 13 residues. The CDR3 here is CASGQGDKNIQYF. The DNA of the CDR3 is TGTGCCAGCGGACAGGGGGACAAAAACATTCAGTACTTC.

The chain links TRBV6-1 to TRBJ1-2; the match to TRBD1 covers 8 bases. Looked up from germline, CDR1 is MNHNS and CDR2 is SASEGT. The length of the CDR3 is 14 residues. The ends lost 5 bases at V and 2 bases at J; junction bases unmatched: 4. The CDR3 reads CASSRTGMNYGYTF. Written as DNA, the CDR3 is TGTGCCAGCAGTAGGACAGGGATGAACTATGGCTACACCTTC.

The V and J genes are TRBV4-1 and TRBJ2-3; TRBD2 matches 10 bases. The CDR3 spans 15 residues. V lost 4 bases to trimming and J lost 4 bases; unmatched junction nucleotides: 5. From germline, CDR1 is MGHRA and CDR2 YSYEKL. CDR3 coding DNA: TGCGCCAGCAGCCGAGCGGGGGGGCGGGCAGATACGCAGTATTTT. This codes for CASSRAGGRADTQYF.

The chain uses TRBV27 and TRBJ2-2; tentatively, D is TRBD2 (5 bases). Per germline, CDR1 MNHEY and CDR2 SMNVEV (reference sequence). This CDR3 contains 16 residues. V lost 3 bases to trimming and J lost 0 bases, with 11 bases between them. The CDR3 sequence is CASSFRTQANTGELFF. The CDR3 nucleotides are TGTGCCAGCAGTTTCCGGACTCAAGCGAACACCGGGGAGCTGTTTTTT.

The chain carries TRBV19 and TRBJ1-5, with TRBD1 matching over 8 bases. V gave up 5 bases and J gave up 0 bases; unmatched junction bases: 6. The CDR3 contains 16 residues. Germline values: CDR1 LNHDA, CDR2 SQIVND (reference sequence). The CDR3, as DNA: TGTGCCAGTAGTTTGGACAGGGAATATAGCAATCAGCCCCAGCATTTT. Amino acid sequence: CASSLDREYSNQPQHF.

This clone was found once. The CDR3 protein is CASSMGRAYEQYF. The CDR3 DNA reads as TGTGCCAGCAGTATGGGCAGGGCCTACGAGCAGTACTTC. The gene calls are TRBV27 and TRBJ2-5; TRBD1 is a possible D gene (5 bases). The tail of the sequence fits TRBJ2-7 better, so the J call may be wrong. The CDR3 is 13 amino acids. Germline CDR1 is MNHEY and CDR2 is SMNVEV (reference sequence).

The chain uses TRBV9 and TRBJ1-3, with a possible D match to TRBD1 (6 bases). V was pared by 2 bases and J by 0 bases, with 15 bases between. The length of the CDR3 is 17 residues. Germline V gene data show CDR1 as SGDLS and CDR2 as YYNGEE. The CDR3 sequence: CASSVAGGQGSGNTIYF. CDR3 coding DNA: TGTGCCAGCAGCGTTGCTGGGGGACAAGGCTCTGGAAACACCATATATTTT.

The rearrangement uses TRBV19 and TRBJ1-2; no clear D gene. The germline gives CDR1 LNHDA, CDR2 SQIVND (reference sequence). This CDR3 has 19 residues. Deletions cut 8 bases from V and 4 bases from J, with 32 bases between. The CDR3 loop is CASSRPQSNPQEVGYGYTF. In DNA, the CDR3 is TGTGCCAGTTCCAGGCCCCAATCCAATCCCCAGGAAGTCGGCTATGGCTACACCTTC.

In its sample, this clone was seen once. The chain is built from TRBV5-8 and TRBJ1-5; no reliable D call. Germline V lookup: CDR1 SGHTS, CDR2 YDEGEE. V shed 0 bases and J shed 7 bases, with 14 bases lying between them. CDR3 length equals 15 residues. DNA of the CDR3: TGTGCCAGCAGCTTGGGGACTGTTGTAAGGCAGCCCCAGCATTTT. The encoded protein is CASSLGTVVRQPQHF. Based on the CDR3 plus reference TRBV5-8 and TRBJ1-5, the full variable domain is EAGVTQSPTHLIKTRGQQATLRCSPISGHTSVYWYQQALGLGLQFLLWYDEGEERNRGNFPPRFSGRQFPNYSSELNVNALELEDSALYLCASSLGTVVRQPQHFGDGTRLSIL.

The genes are TRBV2 and TRBJ1-5; 7 bases line up with TRBD1. Germline-derived CDR1 and CDR2 are SNHLY and FYNNEI. This CDR3 is 16 amino acids long. The V and J ends lost 7 bases and 3 bases, in that order; junction bases with no gene match: 12. CDR3 nucleotide sequence: TGTGCCAGCACCATCCCGGGACAGAACTCCAATCAGCCCCAGCATTTT. Its protein is CASTIPGQNSNQPQHF.

In DNA form, the CDR3 reads TGTGCCAGCAGTCCCATTGCGGGGGGAGAGACCCAGTACTTC. Amino acids: CASSPIAGGETQYF. V and J are TRBV27 and TRBJ2-5, with 8 positions matching TRBD2. The V and J ends lost 5 bases and 4 bases, in that order; junction bases with no gene match: 6. The germline V gene encodes CDR1 MNHEY and CDR2 SMNVEV (reference sequence). This CDR3 has 14 residues.

CDR3 amino acids: CASSPGTGSYEQYF. The CDR3 region has the DNA TGTGCCAGCAGCCCCGGGACAGGGTCCTACGAGCAGTACTTC. The V and J genes are TRBV7-2 and TRBJ2-7, with 9 positions matching TRBD1. CDR1 is SGHTA, CDR2 FQGNSA, per germline. The CDR3 is 14 amino acids. The V and J ends lost 5 bases and 1 base, in that order; junction bases with no gene match: 3.

This chain links TRBV7-6 with TRBJ1-6, with 7 bases identical to TRBD1. Trimming at V came to 0 bases and at J to 10 bases, leaving 6 bases not matched to a gene. The CDR3 extends over 15 amino acids. Germline V gene data show CDR1 as SGHVS and CDR2 as FNYEAQ. This CDR3 is CASSLAETGQSPLHF. CDR3 DNA: TGTGCCAGCAGCTTAGCAGAGACAGGGCAGTCACCCCTCCACTTT. Looking up the rest from reference TRBV7-6 and TRBJ1-6 gives the full variable domain: GAGVSQSPRYKVTKRGQDVALRCDPISGHVSLYWYRQALGQGPEFLTYFNYEAQQDKSGLPNDRFSAERPEGSISTLTIQRTEQRDSAMYRCASSLAETGQSPLHFGNGTRLTVT.

The table lists this clone with a few counts. The rearrangement links TRBV5-6 to TRBJ2-7, with 8 bases lining up with TRBD1. Germline CDR1 reads SGHDT; CDR2 reads YYEEEE. V lost 4 bases to trimming and J lost 4 bases; unmatched junction nucleotides: 10. The CDR3 length is 15 residues. CDR3 coding DNA: TGTGCCAGCAGCCTGCGACAGGGGAGTTGGTACGAGCAGTACTTC. Amino acids: CASSLRQGSWYEQYF.

The chain couples TRBV6-1 to TRBJ2-7, with D possibly matching TRBD1 (6 bases). The CDR3 totals 14 residues. V shed 2 bases and J shed 4 bases, with 12 bases lying between them. The germline V gene has CDR1 MNHNS and CDR2 SASEGT. CDR3 in DNA: TGTGCCAGCAGTGAAATGGGACACACATACGAGCAGTACTTC. Its protein product is CASSEMGHTYEQYF.

The V gene is TRBV27, the J gene TRBJ2-7; 10 bases agree with TRBD2. CDR1 and CDR2 from the germline V gene are MNHEY and SMNVEV (reference sequence). The CDR3 length is 14 residues. V was pared by 5 bases and J by 7 bases, with 8 bases of the junction left unmatched. The CDR3 nucleotides read TGTGCCAGCAGTCGGACGGGACTAGCGAGGGAGCAGTACTTC. This translates into CASSRTGLAREQYF.

This chain uses TRBV19 with TRBJ1-5; 8 bases line up with TRBD1. V shed 5 bases and J 4 bases; nucleotides not matched to a gene: 10. Germline CDR1 is LNHDA and CDR2 is SQIVND (reference sequence). The CDR3 length is 16 residues. DNA of the CDR3: TGTGCCAGTAGTGCCCAGACAGGGGCCGGTAATCAGCCCCAGCATTTT. Translated, it gives CASSAQTGAGNQPQHF.

This clone has only one observation. The junction departs from germline at one end; a sequencing error may be responsible. The V and J genes are TRBV7-9 and TRBJ1-1, with D maybe TRBD1 (6 bases). Germline-derived CDR1 and CDR2 are SEHNR and FQNEAQ (reference sequence). This CDR3 region has 13 residues. This CDR3 reads CSSSLSAGAEAFF. CDR3 bases: TGTTCCAGCAGCTTATCCGCAGGGGCTGAAGCTTTCTTT.

The CDR3 DNA reads TGTGCCAGCAGGAAAACAGGGGGCAACGGCGAGCAGTACTTC. Encoded protein: CASRKTGGNGEQYF. The chain is built from TRBV6-1 and TRBJ2-7, with TRBD1 matching 9 bases. CDR1 is MNHNS and CDR2 is SASEGT in the germline V gene. V shed 6 bases and J 6 bases; nucleotides not matched to a gene: 9. The CDR3 covers 14 residues.

V gene TRBV9 combines with J gene TRBJ2-2; a weak D match, TRBD1 (5 bases). V dropped 4 bases and J dropped 9 bases, with 22 bases sitting between them. The CDR3 has 16 residues. The germline gives CDR1 SGDLS, CDR2 YYNGEE. CDR3 bases: TGTGCCAGCAGCAAGGGTCAGGGATCGATGTCCCGGGAGCTGTTTTTT. Translating it yields CASSKGQGSMSRELFF.

The V call is TRBV14, the J call TRBJ2-7; the D gene is possibly TRBD1 (6 bases). Trimming left V 5 bases short and J 3 bases short, with 14 bases between. Germline V gives CDR1 SGHDN, CDR2 FVKESK. The CDR3 totals 14 residues. As DNA, the CDR3 is TGTGCCAGCAGCTTCGCTGGCAGGGGCTACGAGCAGTACTTC. This translates into CASSFAGRGYEQYF.

The chain has TRBV13 and TRBJ2-2; tentatively, D is TRBD1 (7 bases). Trimming shortened V by 4 bases and J by 6 bases, and 18 bases separated the two germline ends. From germline, CDR1 is PRHDT and CDR2 FYEKMQ (reference sequence). This CDR3 has 16 amino acids. CDR3 sequence reads: CASSSGGLLRPGELFF. The CDR3 nucleotides read TGTGCCAGCAGCTCAGGGGGACTCCTGAGACCCGGGGAGCTGTTTTTT.